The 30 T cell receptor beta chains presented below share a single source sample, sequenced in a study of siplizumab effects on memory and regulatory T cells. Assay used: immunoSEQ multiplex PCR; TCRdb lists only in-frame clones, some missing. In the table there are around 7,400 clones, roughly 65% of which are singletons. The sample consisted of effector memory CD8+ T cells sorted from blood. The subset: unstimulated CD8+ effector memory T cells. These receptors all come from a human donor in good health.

CDR3 bases: TGTGCCACCGCCGAAGGGACAGGGTTTCTCGAGACCCAGTACTTC. Protein sequence: CATAEGTGFLETQYF. The chain recombines TRBV6-6 with TRBJ2-5; 9 bases agree with TRBD1. The CDR3 runs 15 residues. Trimming at V came to 10 bases and at J to 5 bases, leaving 14 bases not matched to a gene. Germline loops: CDR1 MNHNY, CDR2 SVGAGI (reference sequence).

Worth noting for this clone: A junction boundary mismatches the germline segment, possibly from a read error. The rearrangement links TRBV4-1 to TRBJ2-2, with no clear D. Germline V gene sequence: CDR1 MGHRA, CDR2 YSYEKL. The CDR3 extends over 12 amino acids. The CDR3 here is CASSLNPGELFF. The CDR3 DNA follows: TGCGCCAGCAGCTTGAACCCCGGGGAGCTGTTTTTT.

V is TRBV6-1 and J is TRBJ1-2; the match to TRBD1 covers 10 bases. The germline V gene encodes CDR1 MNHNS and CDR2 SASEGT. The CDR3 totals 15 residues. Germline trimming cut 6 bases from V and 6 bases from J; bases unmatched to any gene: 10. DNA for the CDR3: TGTGCCAGCAGCAGGACTCGGACAGGGGGGGATGGCTACACCTTC. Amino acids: CASSRTRTGGDGYTF.

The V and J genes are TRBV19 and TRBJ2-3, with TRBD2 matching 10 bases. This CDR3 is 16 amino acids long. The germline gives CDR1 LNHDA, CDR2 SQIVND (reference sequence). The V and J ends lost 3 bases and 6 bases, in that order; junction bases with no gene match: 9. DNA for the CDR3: TGTGCCAGTAGTATCTTGGCTAGCGGGAGTACGGATACGCAGTATTTT. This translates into CASSILASGSTDTQYF.

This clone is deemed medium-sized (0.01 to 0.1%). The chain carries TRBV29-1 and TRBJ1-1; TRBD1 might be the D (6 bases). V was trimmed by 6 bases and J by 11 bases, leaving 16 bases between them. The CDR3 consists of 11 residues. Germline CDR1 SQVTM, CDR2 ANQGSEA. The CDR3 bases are TGCAGCGTCCTCAGGGGAGCGGACGCTTTCTTT. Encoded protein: CSVLRGADAFF.

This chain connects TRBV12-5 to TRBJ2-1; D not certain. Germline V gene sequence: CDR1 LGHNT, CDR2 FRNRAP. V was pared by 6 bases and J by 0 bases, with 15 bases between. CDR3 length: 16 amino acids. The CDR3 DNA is TGTGCTAGTGGCAACACAGACCTTCCCTCCTACAATGAGCAGTTCTTC. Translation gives CASGNTDLPSYNEQFF. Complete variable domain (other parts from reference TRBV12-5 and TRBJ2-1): DARVTQTPRHKVTEMGQEVTMRCQPILGHNTVFWYRQTMMQGLELLAYFRNRAPLDDSGMPKDRFSAEMPDATLATLKIQPSEPRDSAVYFCASGNTDLPSYNEQFFGPGTRLTVL.

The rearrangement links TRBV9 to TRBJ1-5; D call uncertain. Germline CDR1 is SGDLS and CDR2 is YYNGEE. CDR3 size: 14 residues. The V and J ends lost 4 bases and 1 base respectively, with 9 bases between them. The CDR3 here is CASSPRESNQPQHF. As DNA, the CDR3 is TGTGCCAGCAGCCCCCGGGAAAGCAATCAGCCCCAGCATTTT. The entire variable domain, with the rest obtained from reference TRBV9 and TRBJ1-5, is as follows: DSGVTQTPKHLITATGQRVTLRCSPRSGDLSVYWYQQSLDQGLQFLIQYYNGEERAKGNILERFSAQQFPDLHSELNLSSLELGDSALYFCASSPRESNQPQHFGDGTRLSIL.

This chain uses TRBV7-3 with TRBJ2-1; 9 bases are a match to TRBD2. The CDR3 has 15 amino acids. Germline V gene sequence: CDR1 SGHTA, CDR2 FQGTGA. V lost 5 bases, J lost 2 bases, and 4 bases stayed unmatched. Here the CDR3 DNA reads TGTGCCAGCAGCCTTAAGCGGGAGGCCTACAATGAGCAGTTCTTC. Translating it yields CASSLKREAYNEQFF.

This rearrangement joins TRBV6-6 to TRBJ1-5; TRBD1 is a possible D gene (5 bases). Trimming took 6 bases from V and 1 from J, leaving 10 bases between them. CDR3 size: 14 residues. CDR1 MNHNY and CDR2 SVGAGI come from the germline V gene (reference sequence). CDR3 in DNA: TGTGCCAGCAGCACAGGAGAAAGCAATCAGCCCCAGCATTTT. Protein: CASSTGESNQPQHF.

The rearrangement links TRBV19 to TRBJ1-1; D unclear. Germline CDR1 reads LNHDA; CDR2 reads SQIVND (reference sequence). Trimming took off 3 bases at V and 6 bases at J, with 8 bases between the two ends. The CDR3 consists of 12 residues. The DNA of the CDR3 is TGTGCCAGTAGTATCATCGGGGCTGAAGCTTTCTTT. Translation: CASSIIGAEAFF.

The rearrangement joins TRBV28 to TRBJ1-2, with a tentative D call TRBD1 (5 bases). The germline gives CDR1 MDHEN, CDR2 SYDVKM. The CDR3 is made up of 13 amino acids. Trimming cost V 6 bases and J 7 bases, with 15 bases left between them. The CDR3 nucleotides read TGTGCCAGCAGGCCGGGGCCCTCGGGTGGCTACACCTTC. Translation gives CASRPGPSGGYTF.

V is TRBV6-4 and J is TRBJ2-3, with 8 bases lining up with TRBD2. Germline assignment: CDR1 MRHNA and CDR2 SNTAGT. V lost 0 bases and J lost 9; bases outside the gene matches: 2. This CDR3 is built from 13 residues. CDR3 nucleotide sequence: TGTGCCAGCAGTGACTCCGAGCGGGAGACGCAGTATTTT. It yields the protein CASSDSERETQYF.

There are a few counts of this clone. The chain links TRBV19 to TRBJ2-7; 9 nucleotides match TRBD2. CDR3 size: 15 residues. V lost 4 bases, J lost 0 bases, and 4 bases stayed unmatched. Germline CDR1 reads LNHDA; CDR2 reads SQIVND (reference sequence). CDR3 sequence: CASSRAGGNSYEQYF. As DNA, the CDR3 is TGTGCCAGTAGTAGAGCGGGAGGAAACTCCTACGAGCAGTACTTC.

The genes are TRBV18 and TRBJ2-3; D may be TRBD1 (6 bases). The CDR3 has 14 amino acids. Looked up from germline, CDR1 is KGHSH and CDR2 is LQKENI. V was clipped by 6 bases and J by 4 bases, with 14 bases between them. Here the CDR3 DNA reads TGTGCCAGCTCCCAAAGCAAGGGGGCAGATACGCAGTATTTT. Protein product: CASSQSKGADTQYF.

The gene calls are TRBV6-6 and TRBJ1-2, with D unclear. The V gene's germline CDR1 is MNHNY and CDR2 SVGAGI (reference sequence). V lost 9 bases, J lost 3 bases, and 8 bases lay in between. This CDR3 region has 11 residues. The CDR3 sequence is CASGPDYGYTF. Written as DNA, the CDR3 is TGTGCCAGTGGACCAGACTATGGCTACACCTTC.

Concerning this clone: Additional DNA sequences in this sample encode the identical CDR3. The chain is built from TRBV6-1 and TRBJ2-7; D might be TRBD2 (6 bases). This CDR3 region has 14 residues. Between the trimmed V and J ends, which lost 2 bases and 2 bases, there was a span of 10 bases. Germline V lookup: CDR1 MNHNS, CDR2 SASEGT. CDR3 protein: CASSETGGTYEQYF. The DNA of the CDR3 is TGTGCCAGCAGTGAAACCGGCGGGACCTACGAGCAGTACTTC.

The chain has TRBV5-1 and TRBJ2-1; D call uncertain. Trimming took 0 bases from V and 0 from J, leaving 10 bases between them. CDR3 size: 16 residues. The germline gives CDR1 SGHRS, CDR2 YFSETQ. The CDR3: CASSLATPASYNEQFF. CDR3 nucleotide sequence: TGCGCCAGCAGCTTGGCTACTCCAGCCTCCTACAATGAGCAGTTCTTC. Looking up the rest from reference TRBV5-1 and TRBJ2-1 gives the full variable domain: KAGVTQTPRYLIKTRGQQVTLSCSPISGHRSVSWYQQTPGQGLQFLFEYFSETQRNKGNFPGRFSGRQFSNSRSEMNVSTLELGDSALYLCASSLATPASYNEQFFGPGTRLTVL.

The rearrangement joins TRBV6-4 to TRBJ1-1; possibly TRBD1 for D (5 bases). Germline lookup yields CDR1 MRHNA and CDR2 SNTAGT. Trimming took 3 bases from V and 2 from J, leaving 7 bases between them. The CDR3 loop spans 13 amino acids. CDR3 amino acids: CASSERDNTEAFF. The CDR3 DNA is TGTGCCAGCAGTGAAAGGGACAACACTGAAGCTTTCTTT.

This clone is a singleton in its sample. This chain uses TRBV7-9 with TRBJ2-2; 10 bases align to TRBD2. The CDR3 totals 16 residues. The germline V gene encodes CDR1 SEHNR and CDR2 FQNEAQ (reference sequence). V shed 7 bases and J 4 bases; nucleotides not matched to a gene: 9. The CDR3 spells CASIQAGGPGTGELFF. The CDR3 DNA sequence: TGTGCCAGCATCCAAGCGGGAGGGCCGGGCACCGGGGAGCTGTTTTTT.

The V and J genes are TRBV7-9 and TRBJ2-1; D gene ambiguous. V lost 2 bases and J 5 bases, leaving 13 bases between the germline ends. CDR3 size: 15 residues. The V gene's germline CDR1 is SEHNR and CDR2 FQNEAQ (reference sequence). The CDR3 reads CASSLWSGVDNEQFF. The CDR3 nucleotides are TGTGCCAGCAGCTTATGGAGTGGTGTCGACAATGAGCAGTTCTTC.

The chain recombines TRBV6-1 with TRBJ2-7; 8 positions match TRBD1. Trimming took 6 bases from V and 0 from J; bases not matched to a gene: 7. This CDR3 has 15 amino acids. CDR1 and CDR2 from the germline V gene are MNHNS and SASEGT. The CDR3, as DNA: TGTGCCAGCAGGAGGGGACAGGACGCCTCCTACGAGCAGTACTTC. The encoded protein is CASRRGQDASYEQYF.

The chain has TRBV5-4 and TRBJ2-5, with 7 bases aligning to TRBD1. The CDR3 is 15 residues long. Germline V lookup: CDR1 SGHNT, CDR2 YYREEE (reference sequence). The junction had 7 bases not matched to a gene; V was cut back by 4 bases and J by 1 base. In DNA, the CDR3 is TGTGCCAGCAGCCAAGCACAGGGGATCCAAGAGACCCAGTACTTC. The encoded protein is CASSQAQGIQETQYF.

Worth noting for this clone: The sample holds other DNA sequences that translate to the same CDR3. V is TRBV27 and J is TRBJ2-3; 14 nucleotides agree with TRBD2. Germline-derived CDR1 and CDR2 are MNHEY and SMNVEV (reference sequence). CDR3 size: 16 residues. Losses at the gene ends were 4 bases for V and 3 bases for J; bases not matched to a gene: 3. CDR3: CASSSRLAGGTDTQYF. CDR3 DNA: TGTGCCAGCAGTTCTCGACTAGCGGGAGGGACAGATACGCAGTATTTT.

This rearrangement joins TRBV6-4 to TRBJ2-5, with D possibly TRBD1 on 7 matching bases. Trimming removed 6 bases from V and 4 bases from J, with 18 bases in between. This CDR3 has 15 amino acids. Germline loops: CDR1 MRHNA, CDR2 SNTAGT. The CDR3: CASSKGAGGGETQYF. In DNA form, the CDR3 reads TGTGCCAGCAGCAAGGGGGCAGGGGGAGGAGAGACCCAGTACTTC.

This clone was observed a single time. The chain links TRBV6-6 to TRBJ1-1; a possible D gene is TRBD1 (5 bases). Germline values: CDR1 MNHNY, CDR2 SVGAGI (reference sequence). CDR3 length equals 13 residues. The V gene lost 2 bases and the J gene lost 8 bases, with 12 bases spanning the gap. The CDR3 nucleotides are TGTGCCAGCAGTTACGGGGCAGGGTGGGAAGCTTTCTTT. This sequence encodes CASSYGAGWEAFF.

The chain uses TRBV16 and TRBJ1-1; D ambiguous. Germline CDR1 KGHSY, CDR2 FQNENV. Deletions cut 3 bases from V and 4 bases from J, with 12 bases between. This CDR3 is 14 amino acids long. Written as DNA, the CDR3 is TGTGCCAGCAGCCAGTCCGGGTATGGCACTGAAGCTTTCTTT. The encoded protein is CASSQSGYGTEAFF.

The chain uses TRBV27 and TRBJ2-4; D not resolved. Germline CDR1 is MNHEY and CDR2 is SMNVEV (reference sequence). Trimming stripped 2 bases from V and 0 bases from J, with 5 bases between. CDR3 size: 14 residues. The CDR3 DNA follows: TGTGCCAGCAGTTTAGGGGTAGCCAAAAACATTCAGTACTTC. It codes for CASSLGVAKNIQYF.

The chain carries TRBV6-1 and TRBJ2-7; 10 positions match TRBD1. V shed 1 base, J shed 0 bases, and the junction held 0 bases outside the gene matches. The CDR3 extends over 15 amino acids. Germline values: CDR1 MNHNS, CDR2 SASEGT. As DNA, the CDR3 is TGTGCCAGCAGTGAAGGGACAGGGGGCTCCTACGAGCAGTACTTC. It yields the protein CASSEGTGGSYEQYF.

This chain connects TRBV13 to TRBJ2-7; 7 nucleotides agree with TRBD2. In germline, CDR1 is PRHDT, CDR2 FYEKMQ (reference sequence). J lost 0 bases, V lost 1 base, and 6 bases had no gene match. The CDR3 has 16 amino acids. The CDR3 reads CASSLVVAGASYEQYF. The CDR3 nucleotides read TGTGCCAGCAGCTTAGTTGTAGCGGGTGCCTCCTACGAGCAGTACTTC.

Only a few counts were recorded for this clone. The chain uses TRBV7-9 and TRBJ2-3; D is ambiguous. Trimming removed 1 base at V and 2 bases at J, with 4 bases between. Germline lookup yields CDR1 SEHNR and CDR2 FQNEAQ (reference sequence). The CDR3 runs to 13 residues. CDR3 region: CASSLEYTDTQYF. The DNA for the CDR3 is TGTGCCAGCAGCTTAGAGTACACAGATACGCAGTATTTT.